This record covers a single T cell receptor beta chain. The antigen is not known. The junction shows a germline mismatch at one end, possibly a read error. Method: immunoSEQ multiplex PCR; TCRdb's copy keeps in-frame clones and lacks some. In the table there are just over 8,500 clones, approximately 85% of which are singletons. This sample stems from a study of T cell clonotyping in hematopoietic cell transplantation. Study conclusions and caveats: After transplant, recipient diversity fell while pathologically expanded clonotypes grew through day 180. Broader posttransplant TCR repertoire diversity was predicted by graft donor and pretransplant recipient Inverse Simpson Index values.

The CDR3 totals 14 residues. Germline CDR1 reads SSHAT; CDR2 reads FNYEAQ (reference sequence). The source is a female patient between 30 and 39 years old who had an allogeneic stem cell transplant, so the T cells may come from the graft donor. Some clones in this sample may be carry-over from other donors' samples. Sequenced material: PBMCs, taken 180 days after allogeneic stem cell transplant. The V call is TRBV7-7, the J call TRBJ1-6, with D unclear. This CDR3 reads CASSLGDVNSPLHF. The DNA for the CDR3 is TGTGCTAGCAGCTTAGGAGATGTTAATTCACCCCTCCACTTT.